A few counts support the clone carrying this T cell receptor (beta chain). CDR3 length equals 11 residues. Germline V gene lookup returns CDR1 MNHEY and CDR2 SVGAGI. TCRdb's copy holds only in-frame clones and misses some; the assay was immunoSEQ multiplex PCR. The repertoire holds about 29,000 clones, with around 87% as singletons. The sample originates from a study of PD-L1 blockade in urothelial cancer. The sequence was collected from a middle-aged man with urothelial cancer. V and J are TRBV6-5 and TRBJ1-1; 7 bases map to TRBD1. The sample here was PBMCs, taken around atezolizumab (anti-PD-L1) treatment. In DNA, the CDR3 is TGTGCTACAGGGGAAGGCACTGAAGCTTTCTTT. Residues: CATGEGTEAFF.